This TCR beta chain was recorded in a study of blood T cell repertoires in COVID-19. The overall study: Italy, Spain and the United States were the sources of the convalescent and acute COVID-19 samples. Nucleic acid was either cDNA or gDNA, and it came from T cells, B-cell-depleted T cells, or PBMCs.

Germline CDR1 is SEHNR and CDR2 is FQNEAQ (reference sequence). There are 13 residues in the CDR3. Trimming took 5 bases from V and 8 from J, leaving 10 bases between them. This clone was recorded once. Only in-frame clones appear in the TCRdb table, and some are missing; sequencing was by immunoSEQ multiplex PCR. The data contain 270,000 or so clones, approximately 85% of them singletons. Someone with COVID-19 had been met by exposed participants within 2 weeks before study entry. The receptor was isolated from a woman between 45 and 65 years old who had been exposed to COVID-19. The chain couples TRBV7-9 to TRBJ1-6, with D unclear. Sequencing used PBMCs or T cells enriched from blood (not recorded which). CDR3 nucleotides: TGTGCCAGCAGCCCCGGGGTCTATTCACCCCTCCACTTT. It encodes CASSPGVYSPLHF.